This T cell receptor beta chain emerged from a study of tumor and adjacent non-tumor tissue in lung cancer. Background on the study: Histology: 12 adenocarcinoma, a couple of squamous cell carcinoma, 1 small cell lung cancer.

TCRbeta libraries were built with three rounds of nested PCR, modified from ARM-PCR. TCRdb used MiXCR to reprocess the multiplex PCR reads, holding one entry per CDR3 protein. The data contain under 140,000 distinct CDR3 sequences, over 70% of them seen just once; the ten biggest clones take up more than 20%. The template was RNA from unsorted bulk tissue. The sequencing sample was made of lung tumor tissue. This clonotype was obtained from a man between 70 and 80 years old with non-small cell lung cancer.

CDR3 loop: CASNLGQGSTEAFF. The CDR3 nucleotides read TGTGCCAGCAACCTAGGACAGGGGAGCACTGAAGCTTTCTTT. This chain connects TRBV14 to TRBJ1-1, with 9 bases aligning to TRBD1. Germline V lookup: CDR1 SGHDN, CDR2 FVKESK. V lost 7 bases, J lost 4 bases, and 7 bases stayed unmatched. The CDR3 is made up of 14 amino acids.